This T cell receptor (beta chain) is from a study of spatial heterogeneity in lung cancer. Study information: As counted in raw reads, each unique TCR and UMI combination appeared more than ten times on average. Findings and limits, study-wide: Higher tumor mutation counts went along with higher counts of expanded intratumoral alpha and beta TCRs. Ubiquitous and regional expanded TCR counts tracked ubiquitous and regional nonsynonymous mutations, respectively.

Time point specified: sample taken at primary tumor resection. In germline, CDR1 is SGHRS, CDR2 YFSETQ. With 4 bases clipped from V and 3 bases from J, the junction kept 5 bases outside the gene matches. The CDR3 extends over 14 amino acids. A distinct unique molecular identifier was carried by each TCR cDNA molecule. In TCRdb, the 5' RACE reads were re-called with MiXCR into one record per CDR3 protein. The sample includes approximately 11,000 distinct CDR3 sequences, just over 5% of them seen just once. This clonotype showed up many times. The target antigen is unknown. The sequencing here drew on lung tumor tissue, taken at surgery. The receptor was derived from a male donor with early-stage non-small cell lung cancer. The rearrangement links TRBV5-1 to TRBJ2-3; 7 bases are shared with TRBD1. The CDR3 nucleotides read TGCGCCAGCAGCCAAGACAGGGCTACAGATACGCAGTATTTT. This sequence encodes CASSQDRATDTQYF. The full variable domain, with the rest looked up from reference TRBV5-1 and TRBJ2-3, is KAGVTQTPRYLIKTRGQQVTLSCSPISGHRSVSWYQQTPGQGLQFLFEYFSETQRNKGNFPGRFSGRQFSNSRSEMNVSTLELGDSALYLCASSQDRATDTQYFGPGTRLTVL.